These T cell receptor beta chains were read from a single sample in a study of shared clonotypes between healthy human individuals. Using immunoSEQ multiplex PCR, the repertoire was profiled, and TCRdb retains in-frame clones only, with some absent. The data hold about 820,000 clones, with approximately 92% observed a single time. The sample consisted of naive CD8+ T cells sorted from blood. The receptors stem from a man aged 25 to 45 in good health. Both conserved end residues are part of each CDR3. The D gene is left open where the match is weak. Size values are once, few and many counts, or a class for expanded clones, and some rows have none.

clone_size: once
d_call: TRBD1
j_call: TRBJ1-2
v_call: TRBV28
cdr3_aa: CASSWRQGANYGYTF
cdr3_nt: TGTGCCAGCAGCTGGCGACAGGGGGCTAACTATGGCTACACCTTC

clone_size: NA
d_call: NA
j_call: TRBJ1-1
v_call: TRBV10-3
cdr3_aa: CAISESGLNTEAFF
cdr3_nt: TGTGCCATCAGTGAGTCGGGGCTGAACACTGAAGCTTTCTTT

clone_size: once
d_call: NA
j_call: TRBJ2-5
v_call: TRBV9
cdr3_aa: CASSDSGGQYF
cdr3_nt: TGTGCCAGCAGCGACAGTGGGGGCCAGTACTTC

clone_size: NA
d_call: NA
j_call: TRBJ1-2
v_call: TRBV11-2
cdr3_aa: CASSLDRVGNYGYTF
cdr3_nt: TGTGCCAGCAGCTTGGACCGAGTTGGGAACTATGGCTACACCTTC

clone_size: NA
d_call: NA
j_call: TRBJ2-1
v_call: TRBV7-8
cdr3_aa: CASSLARTYRDPYNEQFF
cdr3_nt: TGTGCCAGCAGCTTAGCACGGACCTACCGGGACCCCTACAATGAGCAGTTCTTC

clone_size: NA
d_call: NA
j_call: TRBJ1-4
v_call: TRBV6-6
cdr3_aa: CASGHLEKLFF
cdr3_nt: TGTGCCAGCGGACACTTAGAAAAACTGTTTTTT

clone_size: NA
d_call: NA
j_call: TRBJ1-5
v_call: TRBV27
cdr3_aa: CASSLSSNQPQHF
cdr3_nt: TGTGCCAGCAGTTTATCGAGTAACCAGCCCCAGCATTTT

clone_size: NA
d_call: NA
j_call: TRBJ2-1
v_call: TRBV10-2
cdr3_aa: CASNILAGPTPHEQFF
cdr3_nt: TGCGCCAGCAATATCTTGGCGGGCCCGACCCCCCATGAGCAGTTCTTC

clone_size: NA
d_call: TRBD1
j_call: TRBJ1-5
v_call: TRBV6-1
cdr3_aa: CASSKRDSSNQPQHF
cdr3_nt: TGTGCCAGCAGTAAGAGGGACAGTAGCAATCAGCCCCAGCATTTT

clone_size: NA
d_call: NA
j_call: TRBJ1-5
v_call: TRBV6-1
cdr3_aa: CASSEISPYSNQPQHF
cdr3_nt: TGTGCCAGCAGTGAAATCTCTCCGTATAGCAATCAGCCCCAGCATTTT

clone_size: NA
d_call: NA
j_call: TRBJ2-3
v_call: TRBV7-6
cdr3_aa: CASSLVQTTSTDTQYF
cdr3_nt: TGTGCCAGCAGCTTAGTCCAGACGACTAGCACAGATACGCAGTATTTT

clone_size: NA
d_call: NA
j_call: TRBJ2-6
v_call: TRBV9
cdr3_aa: CASTGRRGANVLTF
cdr3_nt: TGTGCCAGCACCGGACGTCGGGGGGCCAACGTCCTGACTTTC

clone_size: NA
d_call: NA
j_call: TRBJ2-7
v_call: TRBV27
cdr3_aa: CASSPRSLNEQYF
cdr3_nt: TGTGCCAGCAGTCCCAGGTCTTTGAACGAGCAGTACTTC

clone_size: NA
d_call: NA
j_call: TRBJ1-2
v_call: TRBV7-9
cdr3_aa: CASSQEGGYTF
cdr3_nt: TGTGCCAGCAGCCAAGAAGGAGGCTACACCTTC

clone_size: NA
d_call: TRBD1
j_call: TRBJ2-2
v_call: TRBV27
cdr3_aa: CASSRQGRIGELFF
cdr3_nt: TGTGCCAGCAGTCGACAGGGGAGGATCGGGGAGCTGTTTTTT

clone_size: NA
d_call: NA
j_call: TRBJ1-5
v_call: TRBV27
cdr3_aa: CASSFFGQPQHF
cdr3_nt: TGTGCCAGCAGTTTTTTTGGACAGCCCCAGCATTTT

clone_size: NA
d_call: NA
j_call: TRBJ2-7
v_call: TRBV28
cdr3_aa: CASSLSANSYEQYF
cdr3_nt: TGTGCCAGCAGTTTATCGGCGAACTCCTACGAGCAGTACTTC

clone_size: NA
d_call: TRBD1
j_call: TRBJ1-1
v_call: TRBV7-6
cdr3_aa: CASSKLTGTADNTEAFF
cdr3_nt: TGTGCCAGCAGCAAACTTACCGGGACAGCAGATAACACTGAAGCTTTCTTT

clone_size: NA
d_call: NA
j_call: TRBJ2-1
v_call: TRBV6-6
cdr3_aa: CASSDTLEVGEQFF
cdr3_nt: TGTGCCAGCAGCGACACTCTGGAGGTTGGTGAGCAGTTCTTC

clone_size: NA
d_call: TRBD2
j_call: TRBJ2-2
v_call: TRBV27
cdr3_aa: CASSPHLAGGINTGELFF
cdr3_nt: TGTGCCAGCAGTCCCCACCTAGCGGGAGGGATTAACACCGGGGAGCTGTTTTTT

clone_size: NA
d_call: TRBD2
j_call: TRBJ2-1
v_call: TRBV7-9
cdr3_aa: CASSLLAGEGNEQFF
cdr3_nt: TGTGCCAGCAGCCTCCTAGCGGGAGAAGGGAATGAGCAGTTCTTC

clone_size: NA
d_call: TRBD2
j_call: TRBJ2-7
v_call: TRBV6-6
cdr3_aa: CASSYSRRLATYEQYF
cdr3_nt: TGTGCCAGCAGTTACTCTAGGCGACTAGCTACCTACGAGCAGTACTTC

clone_size: NA
d_call: NA
j_call: TRBJ2-5
v_call: TRBV5-1
cdr3_aa: CASSLDNLQETQYF
cdr3_nt: TGCGCCAGCAGCCTGGACAATCTCCAAGAGACCCAGTACTTC

clone_size: NA
d_call: TRBD2
j_call: TRBJ2-1
v_call: TRBV19
cdr3_aa: CASSQTSGLSSYNEQFF
cdr3_nt: TGTGCCAGTAGTCAAACTAGCGGGTTAAGCTCCTACAATGAGCAGTTCTTC

clone_size: NA
d_call: NA
j_call: TRBJ1-4
v_call: TRBV7-6
cdr3_aa: CASSLEASAGEKLFF
cdr3_nt: TGTGCCAGCAGCTTAGAGGCCTCGGCAGGGGAAAAACTGTTTTTT

clone_size: NA
d_call: NA
j_call: TRBJ2-1
v_call: TRBV9
cdr3_aa: CASSVVGGLTLTYNEQFF
cdr3_nt: TGTGCCAGCAGCGTAGTAGGGGGACTCACTCTAACCTACAATGAGCAGTTCTTC

clone_size: NA
d_call: TRBD2
j_call: TRBJ2-5
v_call: TRBV11-3
cdr3_aa: CASSSGTSGRETQYF
cdr3_nt: TGTGCCAGCAGCTCCGGGACTAGCGGGAGGGAGACCCAGTACTTC

clone_size: NA
d_call: TRBD1
j_call: TRBJ1-2
v_call: TRBV5-4
cdr3_aa: CASSTNRGRAEYGYTF
cdr3_nt: TGTGCCAGCAGCACTAACAGGGGTCGAGCGGAGTATGGCTACACCTTC

clone_size: NA
d_call: NA
j_call: TRBJ1-3
v_call: TRBV16
cdr3_aa: CASSQSRVSSGNTIYF
cdr3_nt: TGTGCCAGCAGCCAATCACGGGTCTCTTCTGGAAACACCATATATTTT

clone_size: NA
d_call: TRBD1
j_call: TRBJ1-4
v_call: TRBV27
cdr3_aa: CASSPRDRVNEKLFF
cdr3_nt: TGTGCCAGCAGCCCTCGGGACAGGGTTAATGAAAAACTGTTTTTT

clone_size: once
d_call: NA
j_call: TRBJ1-1
v_call: TRBV4-1
cdr3_aa: CASSHRSENTEAFF
cdr3_nt: TGCGCCAGCAGCCACCGATCGGAGAACACTGAAGCTTTCTTT

clone_size: NA
d_call: TRBD2
j_call: TRBJ2-4
v_call: TRBV2
cdr3_aa: CASSEATSGSSKNIQYF
cdr3_nt: TGTGCCAGCAGTGAAGCGACTAGCGGGAGCTCCAAAAACATTCAGTACTTC

clone_size: NA
d_call: NA
j_call: TRBJ1-1
v_call: TRBV7-8
cdr3_aa: CASSSDGRAAMNTEAFF
cdr3_nt: TGTGCCAGCAGCTCGGACGGACGGGCGGCCATGAACACTGAAGCTTTCTTT

clone_size: NA
d_call: TRBD2
j_call: TRBJ2-3
v_call: TRBV11-1
cdr3_aa: CASSATSGSSTDTQYF
cdr3_nt: TGTGCCAGCAGCGCGACTAGCGGGAGCTCTACGGATACGCAGTATTTT

clone_size: NA
d_call: TRBD1
j_call: TRBJ2-3
v_call: TRBV7-9
cdr3_aa: CASSGQGTDTQYF
cdr3_nt: TGTGCCAGCAGCGGACAGGGGACGGATACGCAGTATTTT

clone_size: NA
d_call: TRBD1
j_call: TRBJ2-1
v_call: TRBV2
cdr3_aa: CASIPDRVGHNEQFF
cdr3_nt: TGTGCCAGCATCCCCGACAGGGTGGGACACAATGAGCAGTTCTTC

clone_size: NA
d_call: NA
j_call: TRBJ2-4
v_call: TRBV7-9
cdr3_aa: CASSSGLQAKNIQYF
cdr3_nt: TGTGCCAGCAGCTCCGGGTTACAAGCCAAAAACATTCAGTACTTC

clone_size: once
d_call: TRBD2
j_call: TRBJ2-3
v_call: TRBV7-8
cdr3_aa: CASSSGTSGSDTQYF
cdr3_nt: TGTGCCAGCAGCTCCGGGACTAGCGGGTCAGATACGCAGTATTTT

clone_size: once
d_call: NA
j_call: TRBJ2-5
v_call: TRBV7-7
cdr3_aa: CASSSEARGETQYF
cdr3_nt: TGTGCTAGCAGCTCTGAGGCGAGGGGAGAGACCCAGTACTTC

clone_size: NA
d_call: TRBD1
j_call: TRBJ1-3
v_call: TRBV10-3
cdr3_aa: CAISGTGGTNSGNTIYF
cdr3_nt: TGTGCCATCAGTGGGACAGGGGGGACCAACTCTGGAAACACCATATATTTT

clone_size: few
d_call: NA
j_call: TRBJ1-1
v_call: TRBV27
cdr3_aa: CASSLYGEEAFF
cdr3_nt: TGTGCCAGCAGTTTATATGGGGAGGAGGCTTTCTTT

clone_size: NA
d_call: NA
j_call: TRBJ2-3
v_call: TRBV30
cdr3_aa: CAWTSSYGVLGDTQYF
cdr3_nt: TGTGCCTGGACCTCCTCGTATGGGGTATTAGGAGATACGCAGTATTTT

clone_size: NA
d_call: TRBD2
j_call: TRBJ2-3
v_call: TRBV9
cdr3_aa: CASSALGGSGPTDTQYF
cdr3_nt: TGTGCCAGCAGCGCTCTCGGGGGGTCGGGCCCCACAGATACGCAGTATTTT

clone_size: NA
d_call: TRBD2
j_call: TRBJ2-2
v_call: TRBV28
cdr3_aa: CASSLAGTSGTGELFF
cdr3_nt: TGTGCCAGCAGTTTAGCCGGGACTAGCGGGACCGGGGAGCTGTTTTTT

clone_size: NA
d_call: NA
j_call: TRBJ2-7
v_call: TRBV7-6
cdr3_aa: CASSSYSRDTSYEQYF
cdr3_nt: TGTGCCAGCAGCTCTTACTCACGGGACACCTCCTACGAGCAGTACTTC

clone_size: few
d_call: NA
j_call: TRBJ1-5
v_call: TRBV6-6
cdr3_aa: CASSYSIDQSNQPQHF
cdr3_nt: TGTGCCAGCAGTTACTCGATTGACCAAAGCAATCAGCCCCAGCATTTT

clone_size: NA
d_call: TRBD1
j_call: TRBJ2-7
v_call: TRBV7-2
cdr3_aa: CASSLQGADYEQYF
cdr3_nt: TGTGCCAGCAGCTTACAGGGGGCAGACTACGAGCAGTACTTC

clone_size: NA
d_call: NA
j_call: TRBJ1-1
v_call: TRBV27
cdr3_aa: CASSLSVTGRMEAFF
cdr3_nt: TGTGCCAGCAGTTTATCCGTTACAGGGAGGATGGAAGCTTTCTTT

clone_size: NA
d_call: NA
j_call: TRBJ2-3
v_call: TRBV28
cdr3_aa: CAIKQGDIDTQYF
cdr3_nt: TGTGCCATTAAACAGGGTGATATTGATACGCAGTATTTT